This entry lists 18 T cell receptor beta chains sequenced from one sample in a study of Ad26.COV2.S vaccination and SARS-CoV-2 variants. Data came from immunoSEQ multiplex PCR; TCRdb stores just in-frame clones and leaves some out. The sample contains roughly 500,000 clones, approximately 90% of which appear only once. The sample's treatment: over 15 received Ad26.COV2.S at low or high dose, single or two shots; about 5 received placebo; per-sample allocation not given. The samples were gathered on day 63 after the first injection of vaccine or placebo. Specimen: peripheral blood, collected in a trial of Ad26.COV2.S vaccine versus placebo. These receptors were taken from a person aged 18-60 years who received the Ad26.COV2.S COVID-19 vaccine or a placebo.

This clone was found once. This sequence joins TRBV28 and TRBJ2-7, with unresolved D. This CDR3 region has 15 residues. The ends were cut back, 2 bases at V and 1 base at J, with 12 bases in the middle. Germline CDR1 MDHEN, CDR2 SYDVKM. In DNA, the CDR3 is TGTGCCAGCAGTTTAGTCCGGGTCGTATCCTACGAGCAGTACTTC. As protein: CASSLVRVVSYEQYF.

The V and J genes are TRBV12-2 and TRBJ1-6; the D call TRBD1 from the table was never checked on the DNA. TRBV12-2 is deemed a pseudogene. This CDR3 contains 15 residues. Here the CDR3 DNA reads TGTGCAAGTCGCCTTCGGGACACTGAGGATTCACCCCTCCACTTT. Translating it yields CASRLRDTEDSPLHF.

The chain recombines TRBV19 with TRBJ1-5, with 7 bases identical to TRBD1. Looked up from germline, CDR1 is LNHDA and CDR2 is SQIVND (reference sequence). The CDR3 consists of 15 residues. J was trimmed by 6 bases and V by 4 bases; bases with no gene match: 9. The CDR3 coding sequence is TGTGCCAGTAGTAGCACGGGACAGCTAGGTCAGCCCCAGCATTTT. Translating gives CASSSTGQLGQPQHF.

This clone was seen a handful of times. This rearrangement joins TRBV30 to TRBJ2-4, with D perhaps matching TRBD1 (5 bases). Per the germline V gene, CDR1 is GTSNPN and CDR2 is SVGIG (reference sequence). Trimming left V 0 bases short and J 6 bases short, with 15 bases between. The CDR3 has 15 residues. CDR3 in DNA: TGTGCCTGGAGTGTAGTGGCAGGGTCATTAAACATTCAGTACTTC. Its protein product is CAWSVVAGSLNIQYF.

This clone was counted between two and nine times. DNA for the CDR3: TGTGCCAGCACTGGAGTGGGGAATATTTACGAGCAGTACTTC. Amino acid sequence: CASTGVGNIYEQYF. The chain recombines TRBV7-9 with TRBJ2-7; D gene unclear. Trimming cost V 7 bases and J 4 bases, with 17 bases left between them. Germline lookup yields CDR1 SEHNR and CDR2 FQNEAQ (reference sequence). This CDR3 region has 14 residues.

The rearrangement joins TRBV30 to TRBJ2-7; D remains ambiguous. Germline CDR1 GTSNPN, CDR2 SVGIG (reference sequence). The CDR3 covers 13 residues. V lost 2 bases and J lost 2, with 10 bases in between. CDR3 in amino acids: CAWSPGPTYEQYF. Written as DNA, the CDR3 is TGTGCCTGGAGTCCGGGCCCTACCTACGAGCAGTACTTC.

The table lists this clone with a count of one. The J gene is TRBJ1-1, the V gene TRBV19, with D perhaps TRBD1 (5 bases). This CDR3 has 12 residues. Germline CDR1 and CDR2: LNHDA and SQIVND (reference sequence). V dropped 5 bases and J dropped 10 bases, with 14 bases sitting between them. Here the CDR3 reads CASSPPGQSAFF. DNA of the CDR3: TGTGCCAGTAGTCCGCCGGGGCAGTCAGCTTTCTTT.

This chain uses TRBV27 with TRBJ2-7; D is perhaps TRBD2 (6 bases). V lost 6 bases, J lost 4 bases, and 16 bases lay in between. The CDR3 contains 14 residues. CDR1 and CDR2 from the germline V gene are MNHEY and SMNVEV (reference sequence). The CDR3 reads CASSLGGLVYEQYF. CDR3 nucleotides: TGTGCCAGCAGCCTCGGGGGTCTCGTATACGAGCAGTACTTC.

This chain connects TRBV5-8 to TRBJ1-2, with a possible D match to TRBD1 (5 bases). The CDR3 loop spans 16 amino acids. Germline V gene sequence: CDR1 SGHTS, CDR2 YDEGEE. Trimming removed 4 bases from V and 4 bases from J, with 20 bases in between. The CDR3 nucleotides read TGTGCCAGCAGCGACGTACGAGGCCGAGGGGCCTATGGCTACACCTTC. It translates to CASSDVRGRGAYGYTF.

This chain connects TRBV19 to TRBJ2-1; TRBD1 aligns across 9 bases. Looked up from germline, CDR1 is LNHDA and CDR2 is SQIVND (reference sequence). The V gene end was trimmed by 1 base and the J gene end by 7 bases; junction bases not matched to a gene: 8. This CDR3 has 16 residues. Here the CDR3 DNA reads TGTGCCAGTAGTATAGGTGGACAGGGGATATTAAATGAGCAGTTCTTC. Translation: CASSIGGQGILNEQFF. Using reference TRBV19 and TRBJ2-1 for the parts outside the CDR3, the full variable domain is DGGITQSPKYLFRKEGQNVTLSCEQNLNHDAMYWYRQDPGQGLRLIYYSQIVNDFQKGDIAEGYSVSREKKESFPLTVTSAQKNPTAFYLCASSIGGQGILNEQFFGPGTRLTVL.

About this clone: At one of its ends the junction is not consistent with the germline gene, which may arise from a read error. This chain connects TRBV10-1 to TRBJ2-1, with TRBD2 identical over 13 bases. CDR1 and CDR2 (germline): WNHNN, SYGVQD (reference sequence). This CDR3 is built from 16 residues. CDR3 nucleotide sequence: TGCGCCAGCTGTGACTCACGGACTAGCGGGGGAATGAAGCAGTTCTTC. This translates into CASCDSRTSGGMKQFF.

A few counts support this clone. This chain uses TRBV30 with TRBJ1-4, with 9 bases that match TRBD1. This CDR3 contains 15 residues. The trim removed 2 bases at V and 8 bases at J, leaving 9 bases unmatched. The germline V gene has CDR1 GTSNPN and CDR2 SVGIG (reference sequence). CDR3 DNA sequence: TGTGCCTGGAGTAACACAGGGGGCCACGGGGAAAAACTGTTTTTT. It specifies CAWSNTGGHGEKLFF.

The rearrangement links TRBV27 to TRBJ1-5; tentative D call: TRBD1 (5 bases). Trimming took off 4 bases at V and 4 bases at J, with 14 bases between the two ends. The CDR3 sequence is 15 residues long. From germline, CDR1 is MNHEY and CDR2 SMNVEV (reference sequence). CDR3 nucleotide sequence: TGTGCCAGCAGTTCCCTCCTTGACAGAAATCAGCCCCAGCATTTT. It codes for CASSSLLDRNQPQHF.

This chain links TRBV5-1 with TRBJ1-1, with D perhaps matching TRBD1 (6 bases). Trimming took off 4 bases at V and 6 bases at J, with 16 bases between the two ends. Germline V gene lookup returns CDR1 SGHRS and CDR2 YFSETQ. The CDR3 length is 14 residues. The CDR3 spells CASSPAQGWSEAFF. The CDR3 DNA reads TGCGCCAGCAGCCCGGCACAGGGTTGGTCTGAAGCTTTCTTT. Full variable domain (missing parts from reference TRBV5-1 and TRBJ1-1): KAGVTQTPRYLIKTRGQQVTLSCSPISGHRSVSWYQQTPGQGLQFLFEYFSETQRNKGNFPGRFSGRQFSNSRSEMNVSTLELGDSALYLCASSPAQGWSEAFFGQGTRLTVV.

The chain is built from TRBV4-3 and TRBJ2-1, with a possible D match to TRBD2 (6 bases). Trimming took 0 bases from V and 8 from J, leaving 14 bases between them. The V gene's germline CDR1 is LGHNA and CDR2 YSLEER. The CDR3 sequence is 15 residues long. This CDR3 reads CASSQEFGRSDEQFF. The DNA for the CDR3 is TGCGCCAGCAGCCAAGAATTCGGGAGAAGTGATGAGCAGTTCTTC.

V and J are TRBV28 and TRBJ2-7, with TRBD2 matching over 8 bases. The CDR3 runs to 14 residues. V was pared by 7 bases and J by 1 base, with 6 bases of the junction left unmatched. Germline-derived CDR1 and CDR2 are MDHEN and SYDVKM. The CDR3 bases are TGTGCCAGCACCGCGGGGGGCCGTTCCTACGAGCAGTACTTC. As protein: CASTAGGRSYEQYF.

This chain links TRBV6-5 with TRBJ1-1; D unclear. V lost 0 bases, J lost 5 bases, and 16 bases lay in between. The CDR3 consists of 16 residues. Germline assignment: CDR1 MNHEY and CDR2 SVGAGI. The CDR3 sequence is CASSYSRAGFGTEAFF. The DNA for the CDR3 is TGTGCCAGCAGTTACTCGAGGGCAGGTTTTGGTACTGAAGCTTTCTTT.

CDR3 amino acids: CAISESAGARNEQFF. CDR3 in DNA: TGTGCCATCAGTGAGTCGGCGGGAGCGCGGAATGAGCAGTTCTTC. J is TRBJ2-1 and V is TRBV10-3, with 7 bases aligning to TRBD2. Trimming took 0 bases from V and 7 from J; bases not matched to a gene: 6. CDR3 length: 15 amino acids. From germline, CDR1 is ENHRY and CDR2 SYGVKD.